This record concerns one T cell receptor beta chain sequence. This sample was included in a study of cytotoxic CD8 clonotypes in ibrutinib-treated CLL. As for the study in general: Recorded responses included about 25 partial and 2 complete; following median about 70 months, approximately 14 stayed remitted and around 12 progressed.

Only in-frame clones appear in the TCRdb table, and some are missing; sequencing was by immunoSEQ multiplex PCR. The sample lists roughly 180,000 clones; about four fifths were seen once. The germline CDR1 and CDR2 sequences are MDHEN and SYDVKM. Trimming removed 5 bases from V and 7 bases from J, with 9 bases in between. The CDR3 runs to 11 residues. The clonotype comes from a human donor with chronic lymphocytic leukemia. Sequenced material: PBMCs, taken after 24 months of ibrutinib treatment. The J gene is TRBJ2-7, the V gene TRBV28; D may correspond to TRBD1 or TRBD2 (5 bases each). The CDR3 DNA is TGTGCCAGCAGTCCGTGGGGGGAGCAGTACTTC. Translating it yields CASSPWGEQYF.